Shown below are 26 T cell receptor beta chains from a single sample sequenced in a study of T cell changes during pregnancy in multiple sclerosis. Only in-frame clones appear in the TCRdb table, and some are missing; sequencing was by immunoSEQ multiplex PCR. The sample carries over 60,000 clones, almost 97% recorded once. Sequences were derived from CD8+ T cells from peripheral blood mononuclear cells, sampled after pregnancy. All receptors come from a female donor with multiple sclerosis, enrolled in a pregnancy study.

This sequence joins TRBV13 and TRBJ2-7; a possible D gene is TRBD1 (6 bases). Per germline, CDR1 PRHDT and CDR2 FYEKMQ (reference sequence). The CDR3 is 14 amino acids. Trimming shortened V by 1 base and J by 3 bases, and 10 bases separated the two germline ends. This CDR3 reads CASSLEGTNYEQYF. In DNA, the CDR3 is TGTGCCAGCAGCTTAGAAGGGACAAACTACGAGCAGTACTTC.

The genes are TRBV27 and TRBJ2-1; 7 positions match TRBD2. This CDR3 is 14 amino acids long. In germline, CDR1 is MNHEY, CDR2 SMNVEV (reference sequence). The V segment lost 5 bases and the J segment 4 bases; nucleotides outside the gene matches: 5. Written as DNA, the CDR3 is TGTGCCAGCAGTCAAAGCGGGGCTTACAATGAGCAGTTCTTC. Translation gives CASSQSGAYNEQFF.

The chain recombines TRBV9 with TRBJ2-1; 9 bases agree with TRBD2. After removal of 4 bases from V and 0 bases from J, the junction contained 5 bases not matched to a gene. Germline V CDR1 and CDR2: SGDLS, YYNGEE. The length of the CDR3 is 16 residues. The CDR3 DNA follows: TGTGCCAGCAGCCCCCCAGCGGGAGGCTCCTACAATGAGCAGTTCTTC. This codes for CASSPPAGGSYNEQFF. Full variable domain (outside the CDR3, taken from reference TRBV9 and TRBJ2-1): DSGVTQTPKHLITATGQRVTLRCSPRSGDLSVYWYQQSLDQGLQFLIQYYNGEERAKGNILERFSAQQFPDLHSELNLSSLELGDSALYFCASSPPAGGSYNEQFFGPGTRLTVL.

The chain carries TRBV6-5 and TRBJ2-7; 13 bases map to TRBD2. With 9 bases clipped from V and 2 bases from J, the junction kept 1 base outside the gene matches. The V gene's germline CDR1 is MNHEY and CDR2 SVGAGI. The CDR3 totals 13 residues. The CDR3 spells CASGLAGAYEQYF. The CDR3 DNA sequence: TGTGCCAGTGGACTAGCGGGGGCCTACGAGCAGTACTTC.

V gene TRBV13 combines with J gene TRBJ2-3; the match to TRBD2 covers 13 bases. Germline loops: CDR1 PRHDT, CDR2 FYEKMQ (reference sequence). The CDR3 is 13 residues long. Trimming at V came to 8 bases and at J to 4 bases, leaving 0 bases not matched to a gene. The CDR3: CASGLAGADTQYF. The CDR3 nucleotides are TGTGCCAGCGGACTAGCGGGAGCAGATACGCAGTATTTT.

The chain recombines TRBV2 with TRBJ2-7, with no clear D. Trimming shortened V by 6 bases and J by 1 base, and 10 bases separated the two germline ends. Germline V gene data show CDR1 as SNHLY and CDR2 as FYNNEI. CDR3 length equals 13 residues. As DNA, the CDR3 is TGTGCCAGCAGCACTGAGACTTCCTACGAGCAGTACTTC. Translating gives CASSTETSYEQYF.

This chain uses TRBV6-4 with TRBJ2-3, with D possibly being TRBD1 (5 bases). Germline V gene data show CDR1 as MRHNA and CDR2 as SNTAGT. The CDR3 has 13 amino acids. Trimming took off 3 bases at V and 3 bases at J, with 7 bases between the two ends. The CDR3 DNA follows: TGTGCCAGCAGTGAACAGGAGACAGATACGCAGTATTTT. Protein: CASSEQETDTQYF.

The CDR3 region is CASRGSGGTEAFF. The CDR3 DNA is TGTGCCAGCAGGGGTTCCGGGGGGACTGAAGCTTTCTTT. This chain connects TRBV28 to TRBJ1-1; D might be TRBD1 (5 bases). The germline CDR1 and CDR2 sequences are MDHEN and SYDVKM. The V end lost 6 bases, the J end lost 5 bases, and 13 bases lay between the germline ends. This CDR3 is 13 amino acids long.

V usage is TRBV7-9 and J usage is TRBJ2-3; 7 bases are shared with TRBD1. The CDR3 totals 17 residues. Germline CDR1 and CDR2: SEHNR and FQNEAQ (reference sequence). With 1 base clipped from V and 0 bases from J, the junction kept 7 bases outside the gene matches. In DNA form, the CDR3 reads TGTGCCAGCAGCTTAGTCCGGGACAGCGGTAGCACAGATACGCAGTATTTT. Its protein is CASSLVRDSGSTDTQYF.

This clone is a singleton in its sample. V is TRBV19 and J is TRBJ2-1; 7 positions match TRBD2. V lost 1 base to trimming and J lost 3 bases; unmatched junction nucleotides: 3. The CDR3 sequence is 15 residues long. From germline, CDR1 is LNHDA and CDR2 SQIVND (reference sequence). The CDR3 sequence: CASSIGGSVYNEQFF. In nucleotides, the CDR3 is TGTGCCAGTAGTATAGGCGGGAGTGTCTACAATGAGCAGTTCTTC.

The chain recombines TRBV19 with TRBJ1-4; D not certain. CDR1 is LNHDA, CDR2 SQIVND, per germline (reference sequence). Trimming took 4 bases from V and 7 from J, leaving 16 bases between them. The CDR3 has 15 residues. The CDR3 sequence: CASSTSVGGGEKLFF. The CDR3 nucleotides read TGTGCCAGTAGTACCTCCGTTGGCGGTGGTGAAAAACTGTTTTTT.

This clone showed up just once. Here the CDR3 DNA reads TGCAGCGTTGAAGATAGCGGGACAAGGGGGTCCTACGAGCAGTACTTC. This gives the protein CSVEDSGTRGSYEQYF. The chain links TRBV29-1 to TRBJ2-7; TRBD2 agrees at 8 bases. Trimming removed 0 bases from V and 1 base from J; junction bases left unmatched: 8. The CDR3 has 16 residues. Germline V gene sequence: CDR1 SQVTM, CDR2 ANQGSEA.

The chain uses TRBV28 and TRBJ1-3; unclear D gene. The germline V and J ends were trimmed by 7 bases and 4 bases, with 17 bases remaining between them. This CDR3 is 15 amino acids long. The germline V gene encodes CDR1 MDHEN and CDR2 SYDVKM. CDR3 nucleotide sequence: TGTGCCAGCACCATGATTACGGTATACGGAAACACCATATATTTT. This translates into CASTMITVYGNTIYF.

The rearrangement links TRBV27 to TRBJ1-5; D gene uncertain. The germline V gene encodes CDR1 MNHEY and CDR2 SMNVEV (reference sequence). This CDR3 is 12 amino acids long. V dropped 5 bases and J dropped 9 bases, with 11 bases sitting between them. The CDR3 coding sequence is TGTGCCAGCAGTCCTACCCCCCCGCCCCAGCATTTT. Amino acids: CASSPTPPPQHF.

The chain couples TRBV4-1 to TRBJ2-7; 9 nucleotides align to TRBD2. Germline CDR1 reads MGHRA; CDR2 reads YSYEKL. V trimming: 5 bases; J trimming: 3 bases; junction bases outside the gene matches: 8. The CDR3 totals 15 residues. CDR3 in amino acids: CASSASLAGSYEQYF. The CDR3 coding sequence is TGCGCCAGCAGCGCCTCCCTAGCGGGAAGCTACGAGCAGTACTTC.

CDR3 DNA sequence: TGTGCCAGCAGTCGCTTCCGCAGGGGAAGGAACACTGAAGCTTTCTTT. Protein sequence: CASSRFRRGRNTEAFF. The V call is TRBV28, the J call TRBJ1-1; tentative D call: TRBD1 (6 bases). Deletions cut 5 bases from V and 1 base from J, with 17 bases between. Looked up from germline, CDR1 is MDHEN and CDR2 is SYDVKM. The CDR3 runs 16 residues.

There are a few counts of this clone. The J gene is TRBJ1-1, the V gene TRBV13, with D perhaps TRBD1 (6 bases). CDR3 size: 14 residues. V gave up 5 bases and J gave up 0 bases, with 10 bases separating them. Germline loops: CDR1 PRHDT, CDR2 FYEKMQ (reference sequence). The CDR3 loop reads CASSPGAMNTEAFF. CDR3 in DNA: TGTGCCAGCAGCCCAGGGGCCATGAACACTGAAGCTTTCTTT.

The rearrangement joins TRBV27 to TRBJ2-2; D not certain. Germline values: CDR1 MNHEY, CDR2 SMNVEV (reference sequence). V gave up 1 base and J gave up 2 bases, with 8 bases separating them. The CDR3 totals 15 residues. The DNA of the CDR3 is TGTGCCAGCAGTTTATATACTCTAAACACCGGGGAGCTGTTTTTT. Translation gives CASSLYTLNTGELFF.

This sequence joins TRBV6-6 and TRBJ1-1; 7 bases align to TRBD1. Germline values: CDR1 MNHNY, CDR2 SVGAGI (reference sequence). After removal of 4 bases from V and 8 bases from J, the junction contained 7 bases not matched to a gene. There are 13 residues in the CDR3. CDR3 protein: CASSSTMGQEAFF. CDR3 DNA: TGTGCCAGCAGTTCTACAATGGGACAGGAAGCTTTCTTT.

The rearrangement links TRBV29-1 to TRBJ2-3; tentatively, D is TRBD2 (5 bases). V shed 0 bases and J shed 6 bases, with 13 bases lying between them. The CDR3 has 14 residues. Germline values: CDR1 SQVTM, CDR2 ANQGSEA. CDR3 sequence (DNA): TGCAGCGTTGAAGAGGAACTAAGGAGGGATACGCAGTATTTT. Translated, it gives CSVEEELRRDTQYF.

This clone was observed a single time. V usage is TRBV4-3 and J usage is TRBJ1-1; 12 nucleotides match TRBD1. After removal of 4 bases from V and 7 bases from J, the junction contained 7 bases not matched to a gene. The CDR3 covers 15 residues. Germline V gene lookup returns CDR1 LGHNA and CDR2 YSLEER. This CDR3 reads CASSPGTGGSSEAFF. CDR3 DNA sequence: TGCGCCAGCAGCCCCGGGACAGGGGGCTCTAGTGAAGCTTTCTTT.

A few counts support this clone. The V and J genes are TRBV15 and TRBJ1-1; the D gene is possibly TRBD1 (5 bases). This CDR3 has 14 amino acids. The V and J ends lost 6 bases and 1 base respectively, with 12 bases between them. Germline CDR1 is LNHNV and CDR2 is YYDKDF (reference sequence). CDR3 amino acids: CATSSGHENTEAFF. In DNA, the CDR3 is TGTGCCACCAGTTCCGGACACGAGAACACTGAAGCTTTCTTT.

The V call is TRBV15, the J call TRBJ2-7; 8 positions match TRBD1. The CDR3 totals 15 residues. Germline values: CDR1 LNHNV, CDR2 YYDKDF (reference sequence). The V segment lost 3 bases and the J segment 3 bases; nucleotides outside the gene matches: 7. The CDR3 nucleotides are TGTGCCACCAGCAGCCCAGGGGGCTACGGCTACGAGCAGTACTTC. Translated, it gives CATSSPGGYGYEQYF.

This clone appeared a few times. V and J are TRBV7-9 and TRBJ2-2; 10 bases are shared with TRBD1. Germline CDR1 is SEHNR and CDR2 is FQNEAQ (reference sequence). The ends lost 4 bases at V and 9 bases at J; junction bases unmatched: 5. CDR3 length: 14 amino acids. CDR3 amino acids: CASSSDRGLWELFF. CDR3 nucleotide sequence: TGTGCCAGCAGCTCAGACAGGGGGCTCTGGGAGCTGTTTTTT. The full variable domain, with the rest looked up from reference TRBV7-9 and TRBJ2-2, is DTGVSQNPRHKITKRGQNVTFRCDPISEHNRLYWYRQTLGQGPEFLTYFQNEAQLEKSRLLSDRFSAERPKGSFSTLEIQRTEQGDSAMYLCASSSDRGLWELFFGEGSRLTVL.

This clone was seen just once. The V gene is TRBV5-6, the J gene TRBJ2-7, with 7 bases matching TRBD1. This CDR3 region has 15 residues. V lost 3 bases and J lost 2; bases outside the gene matches: 8. Per the germline V gene, CDR1 is SGHDT and CDR2 is YYEEEE. The CDR3 protein is CASSSVGTDTYEQYF. The CDR3 DNA reads TGTGCCAGCAGCTCCGTAGGGACAGATACCTACGAGCAGTACTTC.

The genes are TRBV7-6 and TRBJ1-1; 7 bases map to TRBD1. The CDR3 consists of 15 residues. Germline assignment: CDR1 SGHVS and CDR2 FNYEAQ. The V gene end was trimmed by 4 bases and the J gene end by 0 bases; junction bases not matched to a gene: 5. CDR3 nucleotides: TGTGCCAGCAGCTCCACAGGGGACTTGAACACTGAAGCTTTCTTT. Translated, it gives CASSSTGDLNTEAFF.